The 8 T cell receptor beta chains presented below share a single source sample, sequenced in a study of blood T cells in healthy people across ages. The use of a sample-barcoded 5' primer and a J-beta primer mix characterized a second PCR of roughly 7 to 11 cycles. TCRdb reprocessed the 5' RACE reads via MiXCR and lists one record per CDR3 protein. In the table there are 600,000 to 1,000,000 distinct CDR3 sequences, 20% to 25% of which are singletons. These data were likewise used in another study, on T cells of mothers and their children.

Sequences were obtained from blood. Source of these receptors: a boy aged 5-17 years in good health.

V and J are TRBV7-2 and TRBJ2-1; D unclear. V lost 5 bases, J lost 0 bases, and 17 bases lay in between. The germline V gene encodes CDR1 SGHTA and CDR2 FQGNSA. This CDR3 region has 17 residues. CDR3 region: CASSPRLRTGSYNEQFF. DNA of the CDR3: TGTGCCAGCAGCCCCAGGTTGCGAACGGGCTCCTACAATGAGCAGTTCTTC.

This clonotype showed up just a few times. This chain connects TRBV4-1 to TRBJ2-7; D unresolved. The V end was cut by 0 bases, the J end by 0 bases, with 6 bases between. Per the germline V gene, CDR1 is MGHRA and CDR2 is YSYEKL. This CDR3 region has 14 residues. The CDR3 DNA reads TGCGCCAGCAGCCAAGAGTTGGACTCCTACGAGCAGTACTTC. It codes for CASSQELDSYEQYF.

This sequence joins TRBV24-1 and TRBJ2-2, with D perhaps given as TRBD1 or TRBD2 (6 bases each). The germline V and J ends were trimmed by 5 bases and 0 bases, with 9 bases remaining between them. The CDR3 is made up of 15 amino acids. From germline, CDR1 is KGHDR and CDR2 SFDVKD. CDR3 bases: TGTGCCACCAGTGCAAGGGGGGCGAACACCGGGGAGCTGTTTTTT. Protein sequence: CATSARGANTGELFF.

This sequence joins TRBV5-1 and TRBJ1-1; D perhaps matches TRBD1 (5 bases). Germline assignment: CDR1 SGHRS and CDR2 YFSETQ. V lost 4 bases to trimming and J lost 4 bases, with 20 bases between them. The CDR3 sequence is 16 residues long. The CDR3 spells CASSPEGVGRGTEAFF. The CDR3, as DNA: TGCGCCAGCAGCCCGGAGGGTGTGGGACGGGGCACTGAAGCTTTCTTT. Supplemented by reference TRBV5-1 and TRBJ1-1, the full variable domain reads KAGVTQTPRYLIKTRGQQVTLSCSPISGHRSVSWYQQTPGQGLQFLFEYFSETQRNKGNFPGRFSGRQFSNSRSEMNVSTLELGDSALYLCASSPEGVGRGTEAFFGQGTRLTVV.

The chain couples TRBV25-1 to TRBJ2-3; D gene unclear. With 8 bases removed from V and 6 bases from J, the gap between germline ends came to 12 bases. The CDR3 has 12 residues. Germline-derived CDR1 and CDR2 are MGHDK and SYGVNS. Written as DNA, the CDR3 is TGTGCCAGCCACCTAGGCGCTGATACGCAGTATTTT. Residues: CASHLGADTQYF.

The rearrangement uses TRBV5-1 and TRBJ2-5; D gene unclear. The end of the DNA fits TRBJ2-7 better, so the J call may be wrong. This CDR3 has 15 residues. Germline lookup yields CDR1 SGHRS and CDR2 YFSETQ. This CDR3 is CASSLAVGYSYEQYF. The CDR3 region has the DNA TGCGCCAGCAGCTTGGCCGTCGGTTACTCCTACGAGCAGTACTTC.

The chain carries TRBV9 and TRBJ2-5, with D possibly being TRBD2 (5 bases). Germline V CDR1 and CDR2: SGDLS, YYNGEE. The CDR3 runs to 17 residues. Trimming stripped 0 bases from V and 5 bases from J, with 20 bases between. The chain's CDR3 is CASSVGSLLPGWETQYF. The CDR3 nucleotides are TGTGCCAGCAGCGTAGGGTCTCTGTTACCGGGATGGGAGACCCAGTACTTC.

This clonotype was recorded a few times. This rearrangement joins TRBV10-3 to TRBJ2-1; the match to TRBD1 covers 7 bases. The CDR3 covers 13 residues. From germline, CDR1 is ENHRY and CDR2 SYGVKD. V gave up 6 bases and J gave up 5 bases; unmatched junction bases: 4. The CDR3 sequence: CAIRGTENNEQFF. CDR3 DNA: TGTGCCATCAGGGGGACAGAGAACAATGAGCAGTTCTTC.